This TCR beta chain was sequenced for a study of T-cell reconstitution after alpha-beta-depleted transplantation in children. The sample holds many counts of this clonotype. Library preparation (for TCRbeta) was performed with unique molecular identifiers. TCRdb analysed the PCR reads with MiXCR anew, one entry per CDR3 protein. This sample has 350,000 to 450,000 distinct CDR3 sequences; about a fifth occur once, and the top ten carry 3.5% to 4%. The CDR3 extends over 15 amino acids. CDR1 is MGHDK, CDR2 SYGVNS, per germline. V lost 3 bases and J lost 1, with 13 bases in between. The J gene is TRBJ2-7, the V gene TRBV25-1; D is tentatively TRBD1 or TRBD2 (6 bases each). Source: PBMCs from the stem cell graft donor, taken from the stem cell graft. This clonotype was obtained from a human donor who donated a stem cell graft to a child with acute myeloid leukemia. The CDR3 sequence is CASSEGGERSYEQYF. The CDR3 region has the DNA TGTGCCAGCAGTGAGGGGGGCGAACGGTCCTACGAGCAGTACTTC.